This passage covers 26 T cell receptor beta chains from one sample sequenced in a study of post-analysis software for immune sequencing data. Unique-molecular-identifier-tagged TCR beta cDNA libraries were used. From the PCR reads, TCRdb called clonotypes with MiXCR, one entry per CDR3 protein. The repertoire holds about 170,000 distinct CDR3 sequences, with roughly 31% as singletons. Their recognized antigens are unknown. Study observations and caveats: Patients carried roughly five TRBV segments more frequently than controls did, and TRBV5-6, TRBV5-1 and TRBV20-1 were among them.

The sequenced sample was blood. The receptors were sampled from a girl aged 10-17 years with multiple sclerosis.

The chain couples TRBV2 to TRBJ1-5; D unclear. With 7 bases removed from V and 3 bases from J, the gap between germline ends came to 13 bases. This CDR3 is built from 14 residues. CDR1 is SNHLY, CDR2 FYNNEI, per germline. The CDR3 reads CASTSQNVNQPQHF. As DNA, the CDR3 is TGTGCCAGCACGAGTCAGAACGTCAATCAGCCCCAGCATTTT.

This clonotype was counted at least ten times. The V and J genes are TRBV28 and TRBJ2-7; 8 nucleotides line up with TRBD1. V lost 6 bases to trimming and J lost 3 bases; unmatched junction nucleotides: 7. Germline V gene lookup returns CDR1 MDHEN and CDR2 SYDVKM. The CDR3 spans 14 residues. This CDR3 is CASSYQGAYYEQYF. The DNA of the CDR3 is TGTGCCAGCAGCTACCAGGGGGCCTACTACGAGCAGTACTTC. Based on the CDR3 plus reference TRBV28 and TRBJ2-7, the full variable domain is DVKVTQSSRYLVKRTGEKVFLECVQDMDHENMFWYRQDPGLGLRLIYFSYDVKMKEKGDIPEGYSVSREKKERFSLILESASTNQTSMYLCASSYQGAYYEQYFGPGTRLTVT.

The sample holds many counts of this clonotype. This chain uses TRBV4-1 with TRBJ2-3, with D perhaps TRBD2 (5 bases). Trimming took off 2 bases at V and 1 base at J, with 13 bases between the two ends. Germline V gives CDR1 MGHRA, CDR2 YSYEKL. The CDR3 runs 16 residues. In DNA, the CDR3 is TGCGCCAGCAGCCAAACTCGTAGCGCCCGCACAGATACGCAGTATTTT. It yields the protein CASSQTRSARTDTQYF.

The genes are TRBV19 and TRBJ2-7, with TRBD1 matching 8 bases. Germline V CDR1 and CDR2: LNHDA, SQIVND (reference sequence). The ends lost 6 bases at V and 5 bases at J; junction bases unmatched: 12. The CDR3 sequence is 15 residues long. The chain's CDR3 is CASSQRQGIENEQYF. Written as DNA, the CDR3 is TGTGCCAGTAGCCAGCGACAGGGGATTGAAAACGAGCAGTACTTC.

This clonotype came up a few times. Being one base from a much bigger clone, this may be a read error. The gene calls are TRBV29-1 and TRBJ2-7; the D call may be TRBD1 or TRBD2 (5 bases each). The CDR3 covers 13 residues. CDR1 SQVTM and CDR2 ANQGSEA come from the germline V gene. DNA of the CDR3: TGCAGCGTTGACGGGGACGGGACCTACGGGCAGTACTTC. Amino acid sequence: CSVDGDGTYGQYF.

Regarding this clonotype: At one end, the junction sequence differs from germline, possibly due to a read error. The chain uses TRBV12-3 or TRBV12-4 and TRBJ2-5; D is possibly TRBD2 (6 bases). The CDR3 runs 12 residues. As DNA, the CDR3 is TGTGCCAGCAGTTCGGGGGTAGAGACCCGGTACTTC. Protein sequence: CASSSGVETRYF.

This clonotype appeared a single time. CDR3 sequence: CASSLGLAGDSYEQYF. The CDR3 coding sequence is TGTGCCAGCAGCTTAGGGCTAGCGGGGGATTCCTACGAGCAGTACTTC. This chain uses TRBV7-2 with TRBJ2-7, with 10 bases aligning to TRBD2. Germline CDR1 is SGHTA and CDR2 is FQGNSA. The CDR3 length is 16 residues. Germline trimming cut 1 base from V and 1 base from J; bases unmatched to any gene: 4.

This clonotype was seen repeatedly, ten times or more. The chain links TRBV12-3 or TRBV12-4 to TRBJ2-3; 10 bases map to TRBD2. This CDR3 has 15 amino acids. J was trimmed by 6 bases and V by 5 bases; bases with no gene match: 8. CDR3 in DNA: TGTGCCAGCAGTCCCCCCAGCGGGAGGGCGGATACGCAGTATTTT. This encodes CASSPPSGRADTQYF.

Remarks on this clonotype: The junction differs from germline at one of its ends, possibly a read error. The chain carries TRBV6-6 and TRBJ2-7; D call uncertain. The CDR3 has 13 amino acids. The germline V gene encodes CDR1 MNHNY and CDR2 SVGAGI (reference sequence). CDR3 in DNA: TGTGTCAGCAGTTACTTTCCGAACAATGAGCAGTACTTC. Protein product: CVSSYFPNNEQYF.

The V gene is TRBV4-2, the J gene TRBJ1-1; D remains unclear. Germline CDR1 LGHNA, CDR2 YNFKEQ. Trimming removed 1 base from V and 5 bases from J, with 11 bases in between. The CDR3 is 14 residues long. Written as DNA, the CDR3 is TGTGCCAGCAGCCAAGGTGAGGGAGGAACTGAAGCTTTCTTT. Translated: CASSQGEGGTEAFF.

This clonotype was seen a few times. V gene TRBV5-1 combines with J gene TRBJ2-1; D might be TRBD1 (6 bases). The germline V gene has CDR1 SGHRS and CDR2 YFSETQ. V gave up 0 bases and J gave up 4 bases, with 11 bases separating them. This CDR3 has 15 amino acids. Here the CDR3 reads CASSLAVQGYNEQFF. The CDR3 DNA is TGCGCCAGCAGCTTGGCGGTGCAGGGGTACAATGAGCAGTTCTTC.

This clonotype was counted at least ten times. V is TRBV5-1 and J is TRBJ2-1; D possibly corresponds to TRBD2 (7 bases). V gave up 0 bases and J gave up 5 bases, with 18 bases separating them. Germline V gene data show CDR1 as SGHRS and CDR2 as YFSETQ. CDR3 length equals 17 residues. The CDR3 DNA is TGCGCCAGCAGCTTGGGACAGACGAGCGGGACACACAATGAGCAGTTCTTC. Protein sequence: CASSLGQTSGTHNEQFF. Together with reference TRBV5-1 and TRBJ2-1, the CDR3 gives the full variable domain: KAGVTQTPRYLIKTRGQQVTLSCSPISGHRSVSWYQQTPGQGLQFLFEYFSETQRNKGNFPGRFSGRQFSNSRSEMNVSTLELGDSALYLCASSLGQTSGTHNEQFFGPGTRLTVL.

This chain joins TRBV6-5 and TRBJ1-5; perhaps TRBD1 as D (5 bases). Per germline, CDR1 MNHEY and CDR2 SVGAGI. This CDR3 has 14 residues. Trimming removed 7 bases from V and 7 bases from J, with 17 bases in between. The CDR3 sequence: CASTPRGVEQPQHF. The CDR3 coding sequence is TGTGCCAGCACCCCTCGGGGGGTTGAGCAGCCCCAGCATTTT.

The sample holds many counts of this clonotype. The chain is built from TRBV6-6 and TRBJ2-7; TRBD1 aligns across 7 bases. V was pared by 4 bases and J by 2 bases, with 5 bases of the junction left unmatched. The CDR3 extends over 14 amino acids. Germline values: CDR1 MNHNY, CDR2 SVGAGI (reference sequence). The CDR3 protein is CASSLRGPPYEQYF. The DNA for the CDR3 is TGTGCCAGCAGTTTGAGGGGGCCCCCCTACGAGCAGTACTTC.

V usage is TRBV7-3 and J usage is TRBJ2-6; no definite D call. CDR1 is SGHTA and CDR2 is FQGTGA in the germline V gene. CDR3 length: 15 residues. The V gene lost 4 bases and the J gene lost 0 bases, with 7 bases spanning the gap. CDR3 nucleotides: TGTGCCAGCAGCTCCACCTCCTCTGGGGCCAACGTCCTGACTTTC. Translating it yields CASSSTSSGANVLTF.

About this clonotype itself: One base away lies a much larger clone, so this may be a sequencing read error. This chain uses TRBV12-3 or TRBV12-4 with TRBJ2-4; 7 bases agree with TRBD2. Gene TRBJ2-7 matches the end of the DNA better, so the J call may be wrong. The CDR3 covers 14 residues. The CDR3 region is CASRGTNGSGEQYF. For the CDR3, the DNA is TGTGCCAGCAGGGGGACTAACGGGAGTGGCGAGCAGTACTTC.

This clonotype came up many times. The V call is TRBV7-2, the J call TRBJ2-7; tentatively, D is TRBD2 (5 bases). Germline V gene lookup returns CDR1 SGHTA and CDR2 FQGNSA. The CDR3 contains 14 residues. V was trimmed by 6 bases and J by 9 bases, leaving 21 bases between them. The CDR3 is CASRKEASFVGQYF. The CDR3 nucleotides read TGTGCCAGCAGAAAGGAGGCTAGCTTTGTCGGGCAGTACTTC.

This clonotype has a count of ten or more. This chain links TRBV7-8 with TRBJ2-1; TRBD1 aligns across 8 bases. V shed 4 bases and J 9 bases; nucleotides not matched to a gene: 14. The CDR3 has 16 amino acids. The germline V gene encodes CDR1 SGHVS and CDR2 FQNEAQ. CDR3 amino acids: CASSSPRQGIRGEQFF. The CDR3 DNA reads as TGTGCCAGCAGCTCGCCTAGACAGGGGATAAGGGGTGAGCAGTTCTTC.

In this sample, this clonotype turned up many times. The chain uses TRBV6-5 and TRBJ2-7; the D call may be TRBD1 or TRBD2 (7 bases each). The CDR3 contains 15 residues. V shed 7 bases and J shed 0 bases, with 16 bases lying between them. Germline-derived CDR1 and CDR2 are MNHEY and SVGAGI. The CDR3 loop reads CASTQGGYHSYEQYF. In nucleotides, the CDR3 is TGTGCCAGCACCCAGGGGGGGTACCACTCCTACGAGCAGTACTTC.

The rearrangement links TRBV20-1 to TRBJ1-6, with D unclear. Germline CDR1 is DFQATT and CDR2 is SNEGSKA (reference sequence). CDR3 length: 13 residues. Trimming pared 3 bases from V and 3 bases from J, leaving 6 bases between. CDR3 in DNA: TGCAGTGCTAGTCGGGGCTATAATTCACCCCTCCACTTT. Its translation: CSASRGYNSPLHF.

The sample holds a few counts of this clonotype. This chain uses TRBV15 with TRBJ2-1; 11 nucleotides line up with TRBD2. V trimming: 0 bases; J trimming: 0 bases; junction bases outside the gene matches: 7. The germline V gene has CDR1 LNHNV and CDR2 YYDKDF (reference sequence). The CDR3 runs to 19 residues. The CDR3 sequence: CATSREGLAAISSYNEQFF. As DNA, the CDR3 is TGTGCCACCAGCAGAGAGGGACTAGCGGCTATTAGCTCCTACAATGAGCAGTTCTTC.

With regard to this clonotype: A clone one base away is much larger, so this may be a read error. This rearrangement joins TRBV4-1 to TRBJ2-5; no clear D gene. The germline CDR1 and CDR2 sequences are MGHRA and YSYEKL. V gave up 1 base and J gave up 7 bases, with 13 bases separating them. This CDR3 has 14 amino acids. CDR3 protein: CASSQVGSEGTQYF. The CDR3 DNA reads TGCGCCAGCAGCCAAGTGGGCAGTGAAGGGACCCAGTACTTC.

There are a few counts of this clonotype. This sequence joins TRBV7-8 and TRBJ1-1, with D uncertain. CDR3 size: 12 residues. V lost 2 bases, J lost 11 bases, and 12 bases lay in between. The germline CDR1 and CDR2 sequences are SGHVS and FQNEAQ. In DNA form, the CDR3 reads TGTGCCAGCAGCTTACGCCGAGACGTGGCTTTCTTT. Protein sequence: CASSLRRDVAFF.

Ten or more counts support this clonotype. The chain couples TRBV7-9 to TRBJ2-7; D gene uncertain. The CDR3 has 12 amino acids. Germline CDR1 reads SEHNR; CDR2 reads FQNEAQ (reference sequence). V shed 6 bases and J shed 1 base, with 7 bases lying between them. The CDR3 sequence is CASSTSSYEQYF. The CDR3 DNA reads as TGTGCCAGCAGTACCTCATCCTACGAGCAGTACTTC.

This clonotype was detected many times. The CDR3 bases are TGTGCCAGCAGCCGAATTAGCGGGATTTTGAATGAGCAGTTCTTC. Protein product: CASSRISGILNEQFF. The chain has TRBV3-1 and TRBJ2-1; the match to TRBD2 covers 8 bases. V shed 4 bases and J 7 bases; nucleotides not matched to a gene: 9. Germline assignment: CDR1 LGHDT and CDR2 YNNKEL (reference sequence). The CDR3 spans 15 residues.

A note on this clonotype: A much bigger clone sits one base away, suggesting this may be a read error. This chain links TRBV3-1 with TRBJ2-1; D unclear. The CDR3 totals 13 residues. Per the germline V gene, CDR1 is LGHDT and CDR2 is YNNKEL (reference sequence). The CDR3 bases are TGTGCCGGCAGCCAGGTATTAGGGAATGAGCAGTTCTTC. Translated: CAGSQVLGNEQFF.